This T cell receptor beta chain was sequenced during a study of T-cell memory formation after mild COVID-19. Study-level findings and limits: Some clones that responded were present in memory (sampled pre-infection), which suggests cross-reactive memory joined.

Employing constant-segment primers, 5'RACE generated TCR alpha and TCR beta cDNA libraries bearing sample barcodes and UMIs. TCRdb itself ran the 5' RACE reads through MiXCR, one entry per CDR3 protein. This sample has around 200,000 distinct CDR3 sequences; more than 9% occur once, and the top ten carry approximately 3%. V lost 5 bases and J lost 7, with 10 bases in between. CDR1 is SGHTA, CDR2 FQGTGA, per germline. The length of the CDR3 is 12 residues. On this clonotype itself: Its antigen remains unidentified.

The V call is TRBV7-3, the J call TRBJ2-3; D is unresolved. The TCR comes from a man younger than 30 who had mild COVID-19 (a few samples of this study predate the infection). Cell type and time point are not known. Sequencing input: PBMCs or a T cell subset sorted from them (not recorded which). The DNA of the CDR3 is TGTGCCAGCAGCGAGGATCGCCATACGCAGTATTTT. Its protein is CASSEDRHTQYF.